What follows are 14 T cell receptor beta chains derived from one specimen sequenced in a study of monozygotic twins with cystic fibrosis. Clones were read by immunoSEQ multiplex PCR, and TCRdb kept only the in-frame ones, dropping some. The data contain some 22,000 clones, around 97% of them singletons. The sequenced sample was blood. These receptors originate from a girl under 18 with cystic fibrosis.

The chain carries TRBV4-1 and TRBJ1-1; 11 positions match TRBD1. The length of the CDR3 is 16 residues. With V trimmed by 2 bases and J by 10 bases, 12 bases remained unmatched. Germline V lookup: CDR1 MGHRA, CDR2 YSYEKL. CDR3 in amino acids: CASSQLVVVGTGGAFF. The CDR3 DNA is TGCGCCAGCAGCCAACTTGTGGTAGTCGGGACAGGGGGAGCTTTCTTT.

The CDR3: CASSEKLAGVGEQYF. Here the CDR3 DNA reads TGTGCCAGTAGTGAAAAGCTAGCGGGAGTAGGAGAGCAGTACTTC. The chain employs TRBV19 and TRBJ2-7, with 10 bases lining up with TRBD2. Germline CDR1 is LNHDA and CDR2 is SQIVND (reference sequence). V was pared by 5 bases and J by 7 bases, with 11 bases of the junction left unmatched. This CDR3 region has 15 residues.

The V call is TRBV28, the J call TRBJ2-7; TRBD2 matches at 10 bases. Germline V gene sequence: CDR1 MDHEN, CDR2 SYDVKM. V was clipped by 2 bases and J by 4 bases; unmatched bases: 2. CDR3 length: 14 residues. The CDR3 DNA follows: TGTGCCAGCAGTTTAAGACTAGCGGGTTACGAGCAGTACTTC. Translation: CASSLRLAGYEQYF.

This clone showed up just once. The CDR3 sequence is CASSQGTGEVNEQFF. In DNA form, the CDR3 reads TGCGCCAGCAGTCAAGGGACAGGGGAGGTCAATGAGCAGTTCTTC. The chain has TRBV23-1 and TRBJ2-1, with 10 positions matching TRBD1. TRBV23-1 is treated as an ORF (open reading frame) with a function not yet certain. The CDR3 runs to 15 residues. V lost 2 bases, J lost 6 bases, and 4 bases stayed unmatched.

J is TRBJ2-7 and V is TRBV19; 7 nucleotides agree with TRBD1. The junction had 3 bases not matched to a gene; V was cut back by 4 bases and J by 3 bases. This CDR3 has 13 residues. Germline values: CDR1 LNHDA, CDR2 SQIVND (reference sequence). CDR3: CASSTSGGYEQYF. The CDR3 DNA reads TGTGCCAGTAGTACCTCAGGGGGCTACGAGCAGTACTTC.

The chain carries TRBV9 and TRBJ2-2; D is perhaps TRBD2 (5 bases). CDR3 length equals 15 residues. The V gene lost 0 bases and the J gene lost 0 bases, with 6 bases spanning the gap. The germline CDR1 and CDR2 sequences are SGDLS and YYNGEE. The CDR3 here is CASSVGGTNTGELFF. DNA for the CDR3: TGTGCCAGCAGCGTAGGAGGGACGAACACCGGGGAGCTGTTTTTT.

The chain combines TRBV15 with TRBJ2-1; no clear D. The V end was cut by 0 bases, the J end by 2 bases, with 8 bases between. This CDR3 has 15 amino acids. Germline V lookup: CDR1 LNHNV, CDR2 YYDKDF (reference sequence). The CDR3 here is CATSRDPAAYNEQFF. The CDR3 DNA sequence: TGTGCCACCAGCAGAGATCCGGCGGCCTACAATGAGCAGTTCTTC.

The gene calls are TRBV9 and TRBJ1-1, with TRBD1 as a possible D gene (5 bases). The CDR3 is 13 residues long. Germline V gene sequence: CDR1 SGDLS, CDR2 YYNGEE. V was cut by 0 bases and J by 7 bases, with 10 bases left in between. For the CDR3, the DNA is TGTGCCAGCAGCGTAGGGGGGAACGGTGAAGCTTTCTTT. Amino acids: CASSVGGNGEAFF. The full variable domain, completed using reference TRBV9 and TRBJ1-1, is DSGVTQTPKHLITATGQRVTLRCSPRSGDLSVYWYQQSLDQGLQFLIQYYNGEERAKGNILERFSAQQFPDLHSELNLSSLELGDSALYFCASSVGGNGEAFFGQGTRLTVV.

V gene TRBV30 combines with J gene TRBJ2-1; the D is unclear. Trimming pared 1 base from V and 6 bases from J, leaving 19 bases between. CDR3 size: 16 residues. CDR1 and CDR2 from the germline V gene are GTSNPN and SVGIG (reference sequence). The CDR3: CAWSALALRGFNEQFF. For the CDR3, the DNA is TGTGCCTGGAGTGCACTGGCACTCCGCGGATTCAATGAGCAGTTCTTC.

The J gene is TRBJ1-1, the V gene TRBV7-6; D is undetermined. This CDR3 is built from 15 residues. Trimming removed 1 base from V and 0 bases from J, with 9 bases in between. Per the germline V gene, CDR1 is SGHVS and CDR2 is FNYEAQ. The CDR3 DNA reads TGTGCCAGCAGCTTAGAACAGCTACTGAACACTGAAGCTTTCTTT. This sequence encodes CASSLEQLLNTEAFF.

As DNA, the CDR3 is TGTGCCAGCAGCCGAGAAAGAAGACTAGCGACCACCGGGGAGCTGTTTTTT. Protein: CASSRERRLATTGELFF. The gene calls are TRBV2 and TRBJ2-2, with 8 bases aligning to TRBD2. Germline CDR1 reads SNHLY; CDR2 reads FYNNEI. The CDR3 length is 17 residues. The V and J ends lost 6 bases and 4 bases, in that order; junction bases with no gene match: 13.

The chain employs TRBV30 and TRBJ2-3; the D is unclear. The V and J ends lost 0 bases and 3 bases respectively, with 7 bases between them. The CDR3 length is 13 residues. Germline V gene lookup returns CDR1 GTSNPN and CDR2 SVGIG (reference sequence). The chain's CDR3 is CAWSVGSTDTQYF. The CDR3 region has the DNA TGTGCCTGGAGTGTAGGTAGTACAGATACGCAGTATTTT.

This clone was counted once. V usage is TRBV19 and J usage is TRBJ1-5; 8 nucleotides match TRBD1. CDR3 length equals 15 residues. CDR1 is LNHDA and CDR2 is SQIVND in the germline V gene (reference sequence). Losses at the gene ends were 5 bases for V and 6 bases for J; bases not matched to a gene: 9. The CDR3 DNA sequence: TGTGCCAGTAGTTCCGACAGGGGCGGAGGTCAGCCCCAGCATTTT. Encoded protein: CASSSDRGGGQPQHF.

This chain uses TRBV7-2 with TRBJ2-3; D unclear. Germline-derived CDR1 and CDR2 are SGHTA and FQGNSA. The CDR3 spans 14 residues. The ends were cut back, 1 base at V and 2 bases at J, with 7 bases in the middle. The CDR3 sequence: CASSLGVPTDTQYF. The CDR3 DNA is TGTGCCAGCAGCTTAGGTGTACCCACAGATACGCAGTATTTT.